A single sample gave rise to the 14 T cell receptor beta chains below, sequenced in a study of cytomegalovirus exposure and HLA in healthy donors. The primer mix had 60 Vbeta and 13 Jbeta primers. TCRdb keeps only in-frame clones here, not all; method: immunoSEQ multiplex PCR. Of approximately 75,000 clones in the sample, about 74% are singletons; the top ten hold around 10%. The sample consisted of PBMCs. These receptors were obtained from a woman aged 55 to 70 in good health and CMV-seropositive.

The V and J genes are TRBV6-1 and TRBJ2-7, with 8 bases fitting TRBD1. This CDR3 has 13 residues. With 6 bases clipped from V and 5 bases from J, the junction kept 6 bases outside the gene matches. Germline CDR1 reads MNHNS; CDR2 reads SASEGT. The CDR3 DNA is TGTGCCAGCAGGAGGACAGGGAATCACGAGCAGTACTTC. Encoded protein: CASRRTGNHEQYF.

The CDR3 coding sequence is TGCGCCAGCAGCTTGGAAGCGGGAGGGTCCTACGAGCAGTACTTC. Protein: CASSLEAGGSYEQYF. The chain is built from TRBV5-1 and TRBJ2-7, with 10 bases fitting TRBD2. CDR1 is SGHRS, CDR2 YFSETQ, per germline. With 0 bases clipped from V and 1 base from J, the junction kept 1 base outside the gene matches. The CDR3 covers 15 residues.

The table lists this clone with a few counts. The chain uses TRBV7-2 and TRBJ2-1; tentatively, D is TRBD2 (5 bases). Germline V lookup: CDR1 SGHTA, CDR2 FQGNSA. CDR3 length: 14 amino acids. V lost 4 bases and J lost 8, with 15 bases in between. DNA for the CDR3: TGTGCCAGCAGCTCCGGACTCTCTGCTGATGAGCAGTTCTTC. Translation: CASSSGLSADEQFF.

This chain links TRBV5-1 with TRBJ1-1; 7 positions match TRBD1. V lost 0 bases to trimming and J lost 5 bases; unmatched junction nucleotides: 4. The CDR3 is 14 amino acids. Germline CDR1 SGHRS, CDR2 YFSETQ. CDR3 coding DNA: TGCGCCAGCAGCTTGGACAGGGGTGGGACTGAAGCTTTCTTT. Its translation is CASSLDRGGTEAFF.

In DNA, the CDR3 is TGTGCCAGCAGTAAAACCCAGGGTAACACAGATACGCAGTATTTT. It codes for CASSKTQGNTDTQYF. The chain links TRBV28 to TRBJ2-3, with D possibly TRBD1 on 5 matching bases. The germline CDR1 and CDR2 sequences are MDHEN and SYDVKM. Trimming stripped 5 bases from V and 2 bases from J, with 14 bases between. The CDR3 sequence is 15 residues long.

The gene calls are TRBV5-1 and TRBJ1-1; unclear D gene. Germline CDR1 is SGHRS and CDR2 is YFSETQ. CDR3 size: 13 residues. V was pared by 4 bases and J by 3 bases, with 10 bases between. In nucleotides, the CDR3 is TGCGCCAGCAGCCCCTCCGGAGACACTGAAGCTTTCTTT. This translates into CASSPSGDTEAFF.

The chain combines TRBV5-1 with TRBJ1-2; D is unclear. With 0 bases removed from V and 5 bases from J, the gap between germline ends came to 14 bases. CDR3 size: 15 residues. Germline-derived CDR1 and CDR2 are SGHRS and YFSETQ. The CDR3 DNA reads TGCGCCAGCAGCTTGGTCGGCGGGGAGGGATATGGCTACACCTTC. As protein: CASSLVGGEGYGYTF.

The chain is built from TRBV10-3 and TRBJ2-3; no reliable D call. The V end was cut by 3 bases, the J end by 7 bases, with 14 bases between. The CDR3 runs to 14 residues. Per the germline V gene, CDR1 is ENHRY and CDR2 is SYGVKD. The CDR3 sequence: CAISEGDQLYTQYF. Written as DNA, the CDR3 is TGTGCCATCAGTGAAGGAGACCAGCTTTATACGCAGTATTTT.

The rearrangement joins TRBV5-6 to TRBJ2-1, with 9 bases identical to TRBD1. This CDR3 is built from 15 residues. The V gene's germline CDR1 is SGHDT and CDR2 YYEEEE. V lost 6 bases and J lost 6; bases outside the gene matches: 10. The CDR3 sequence: CASTNRDRDPNEQFF. The CDR3 coding sequence is TGTGCCAGCACCAACCGGGACAGGGACCCCAATGAGCAGTTCTTC.

With regard to this clone: The junction differs from germline at one of its ends, possibly a read error. This chain uses TRBV11-2 with TRBJ2-7; a weak D match, TRBD2 (5 bases). This CDR3 is 13 amino acids long. Germline V gives CDR1 SGHAT, CDR2 FQNNGV. CDR3 region: CASSRATSGMGIF. The CDR3 DNA sequence: TGTGCCAGCAGCAGGGCCACGTCGGGGATGGGTATCTTC. Supplemented by reference TRBV11-2 and TRBJ2-7, the full variable domain reads EAGVAQSPRYKIIEKRQSVAFWCNPISGHATLYWYQQILGQGPKLLIQFQNNGVVDDSQLPKDRFSAERLKGVDSTLKIQPAKLEDSAVYLCASSRATSGMGIFGPGTRLTVT.

This sequence joins TRBV30 and TRBJ2-3; TRBD1 matches 7 bases. Germline CDR1 and CDR2: GTSNPN and SVGIG (reference sequence). The CDR3 length is 13 residues. The V and J ends lost 4 bases and 5 bases, in that order; junction bases with no gene match: 6. The CDR3 DNA reads as TGTGCCTGGAATACAGGGGTTGGAGATACGCAGTATTTT. This codes for CAWNTGVGDTQYF.

This clone has a handful of counts. The chain combines TRBV5-6 with TRBJ1-4, with 10 bases fitting TRBD1. CDR3 length equals 15 residues. The junction had 7 bases not matched to a gene; V was cut back by 4 bases and J by 7 bases. Germline CDR1 is SGHDT and CDR2 is YYEEEE. CDR3 sequence: CASSPMTGGGEKLFF. The CDR3 region has the DNA TGTGCCAGCAGCCCCATGACAGGGGGCGGTGAAAAACTGTTTTTT. Based on the CDR3 plus reference TRBV5-6 and TRBJ1-4, the full variable domain is DAGVTQSPTHLIKTRGQQVTLRCSPKSGHDTVSWYQQALGQGPQFIFQYYEEEERQRGNFPDRFSGHQFPNYSSELNVNALLLGDSALYLCASSPMTGGGEKLFFGSGTQLSVL.

The V and J genes are TRBV5-4 and TRBJ2-1; TRBD2 matches at 7 bases. The trim removed 0 bases at V and 6 bases at J, leaving 6 bases unmatched. The germline V gene has CDR1 SGHNT and CDR2 YYREEE (reference sequence). The CDR3 loop spans 15 amino acids. The CDR3 here is CASSLAQRGSNEQFF. Written as DNA, the CDR3 is TGTGCCAGCAGCTTGGCCCAGCGGGGTAGCAATGAGCAGTTCTTC.

This clone was recorded only once. V gene TRBV30 combines with J gene TRBJ2-5; D perhaps matches TRBD2 (5 bases). V lost 0 bases to trimming and J lost 7 bases, with 15 bases between them. The CDR3 runs 14 residues. Germline CDR1 reads GTSNPN; CDR2 reads SVGIG (reference sequence). CDR3 in amino acids: CAWSVHGVKGTQYF. The CDR3 bases are TGTGCCTGGAGTGTACACGGGGTTAAGGGGACCCAGTACTTC.